The sequence of this T cell receptor (beta chain) was determined in a study of shared clonotypes between healthy human individuals. A word on this clone: As yet, its antigen is unknown.

Per germline, CDR1 LNHNV and CDR2 YYDKDF (reference sequence). V shed 0 bases and J shed 2 bases, with 11 bases lying between them. CDR3 size: 15 residues. Findings and limits, study-wide: The study found lower generation probabilities in non-shared clonotypes than in those shared by all four donors.

Produced via immunoSEQ multiplex PCR; TCRdb's table is partial and in-frame only. This table holds hundreds of thousands of clones, about 96% found once. CD8 cells classed as naive were CD45RO-negative and positively selected for CCR7, excluding terminally differentiated effector memory CD45RA+ cells. V gene TRBV15 combines with J gene TRBJ2-7; D gene uncertain. This clonotype was sampled from a woman between 25 and 40 years old in good health. Sample: naive CD8+ T cells sorted from blood. Written as DNA, the CDR3 is TGTGCCACCAGCAGAGATCATCTCAGGCCCTACGAGCAGTACTTC. Translated: CATSRDHLRPYEQYF.